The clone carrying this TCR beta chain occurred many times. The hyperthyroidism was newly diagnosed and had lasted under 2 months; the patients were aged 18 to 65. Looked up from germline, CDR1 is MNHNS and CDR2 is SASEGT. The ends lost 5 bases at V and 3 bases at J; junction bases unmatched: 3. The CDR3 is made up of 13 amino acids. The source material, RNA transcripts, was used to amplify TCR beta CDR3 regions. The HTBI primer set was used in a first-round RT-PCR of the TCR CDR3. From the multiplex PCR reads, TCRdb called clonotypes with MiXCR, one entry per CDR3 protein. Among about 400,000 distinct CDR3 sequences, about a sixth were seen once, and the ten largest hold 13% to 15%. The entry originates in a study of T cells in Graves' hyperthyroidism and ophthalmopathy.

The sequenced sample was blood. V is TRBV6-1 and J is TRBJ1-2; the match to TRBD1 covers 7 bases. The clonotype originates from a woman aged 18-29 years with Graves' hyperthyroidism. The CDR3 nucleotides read TGTGCCAGCAGTCGACAGGGTGACTATGGCTACACCTTC. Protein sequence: CASSRQGDYGYTF.